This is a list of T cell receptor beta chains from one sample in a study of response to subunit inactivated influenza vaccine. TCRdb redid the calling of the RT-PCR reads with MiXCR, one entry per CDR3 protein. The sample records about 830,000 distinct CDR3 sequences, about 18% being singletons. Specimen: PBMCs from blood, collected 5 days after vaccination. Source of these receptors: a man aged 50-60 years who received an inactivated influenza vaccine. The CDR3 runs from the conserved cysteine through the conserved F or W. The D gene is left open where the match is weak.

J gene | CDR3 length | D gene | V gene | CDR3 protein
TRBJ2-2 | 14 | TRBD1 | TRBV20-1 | CSAKPGQGPGELFF
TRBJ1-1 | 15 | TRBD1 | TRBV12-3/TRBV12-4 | CASRPQGQGEAEAFF
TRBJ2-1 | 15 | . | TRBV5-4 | CASSRTESSYNEQFF
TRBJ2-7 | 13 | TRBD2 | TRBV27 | CASRPDSGKVKYF
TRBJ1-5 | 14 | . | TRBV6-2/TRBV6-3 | CASSYGGSAQPQHF
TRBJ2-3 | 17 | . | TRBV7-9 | CASSQGRLVGPTDTQYF
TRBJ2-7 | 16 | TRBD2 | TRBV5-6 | CASSLEALAGGYEQYF
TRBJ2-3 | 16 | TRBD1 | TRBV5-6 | CASSLIMDRLTDTQYF
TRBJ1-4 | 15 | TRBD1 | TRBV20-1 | CSARDLDRGREKLFF
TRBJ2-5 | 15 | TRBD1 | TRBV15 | CATSRPTTGVETQYF
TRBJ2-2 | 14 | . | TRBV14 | CASSQAAFAGELFF
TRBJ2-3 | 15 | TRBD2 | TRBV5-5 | CASSWLSGGADTQYF
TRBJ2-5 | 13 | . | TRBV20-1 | CSADQREKETQYF
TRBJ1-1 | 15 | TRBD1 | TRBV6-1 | CASSLRQGIDTEAFF
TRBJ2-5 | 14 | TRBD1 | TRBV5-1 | CASTEQGARETQYF
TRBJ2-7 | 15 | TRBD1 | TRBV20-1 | CSAQGATLLSYEQYF
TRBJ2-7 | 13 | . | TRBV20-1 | CSARVGISYEQYF
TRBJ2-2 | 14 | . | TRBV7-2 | CASSPRINAGELFF
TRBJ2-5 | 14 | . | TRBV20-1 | CSARLSNVQETQYF
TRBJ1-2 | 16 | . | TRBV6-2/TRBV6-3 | CASSSPPPYGAHGYTF
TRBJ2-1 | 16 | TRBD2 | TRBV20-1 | CSASQPTGGSYNEQFF
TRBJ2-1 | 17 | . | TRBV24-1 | CATSDPTDGSSYNEQFF
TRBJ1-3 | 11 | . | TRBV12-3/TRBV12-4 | CASSRGGAIYF
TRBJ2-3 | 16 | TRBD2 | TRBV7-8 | CASSLRPAGRTDTQYF